In this sample, the clone carrying this TCR beta chain turned up a few times. These data belong to a study of spatial heterogeneity in lung cancer. The CDR3 extends over 14 amino acids. The ends were cut back, 8 bases at V and 3 bases at J, with 13 bases in the middle. Germline CDR1 LNHDA, CDR2 SQIVND (reference sequence). Each CDR3 protein is one row after TCRdb ran MiXCR on the 5' RACE reads. The repertoire includes 70,000 to 90,000 distinct CDR3 sequences, about an eighth of them detected once, and 7.2% sits in the top ten. Sample time point: sample taken at primary tumor resection. Tumor, nontumor lung or frozen PBMC supplied whole RNA, sequenced without sorting.

This receptor was identified in a male donor with early-stage non-small cell lung cancer. The sequenced sample was PBMCs, obtained at surgery. This chain uses TRBV19 with TRBJ2-2, with D perhaps TRBD1 or TRBD2 (5 bases each). The CDR3 DNA is TGTGCCAGTTCCCCCGGGACCGACACCGGGGAGCTGTTTTTT. Its translation is CASSPGTDTGELFF. Combining the CDR3 with reference TRBV19 and TRBJ2-2 gives the whole variable domain DGGITQSPKYLFRKEGQNVTLSCEQNLNHDAMYWYRQDPGQGLRLIYYSQIVNDFQKGDIAEGYSVSREKKESFPLTVTSAQKNPTAFYLCASSPGTDTGELFFGEGSRLTVL.